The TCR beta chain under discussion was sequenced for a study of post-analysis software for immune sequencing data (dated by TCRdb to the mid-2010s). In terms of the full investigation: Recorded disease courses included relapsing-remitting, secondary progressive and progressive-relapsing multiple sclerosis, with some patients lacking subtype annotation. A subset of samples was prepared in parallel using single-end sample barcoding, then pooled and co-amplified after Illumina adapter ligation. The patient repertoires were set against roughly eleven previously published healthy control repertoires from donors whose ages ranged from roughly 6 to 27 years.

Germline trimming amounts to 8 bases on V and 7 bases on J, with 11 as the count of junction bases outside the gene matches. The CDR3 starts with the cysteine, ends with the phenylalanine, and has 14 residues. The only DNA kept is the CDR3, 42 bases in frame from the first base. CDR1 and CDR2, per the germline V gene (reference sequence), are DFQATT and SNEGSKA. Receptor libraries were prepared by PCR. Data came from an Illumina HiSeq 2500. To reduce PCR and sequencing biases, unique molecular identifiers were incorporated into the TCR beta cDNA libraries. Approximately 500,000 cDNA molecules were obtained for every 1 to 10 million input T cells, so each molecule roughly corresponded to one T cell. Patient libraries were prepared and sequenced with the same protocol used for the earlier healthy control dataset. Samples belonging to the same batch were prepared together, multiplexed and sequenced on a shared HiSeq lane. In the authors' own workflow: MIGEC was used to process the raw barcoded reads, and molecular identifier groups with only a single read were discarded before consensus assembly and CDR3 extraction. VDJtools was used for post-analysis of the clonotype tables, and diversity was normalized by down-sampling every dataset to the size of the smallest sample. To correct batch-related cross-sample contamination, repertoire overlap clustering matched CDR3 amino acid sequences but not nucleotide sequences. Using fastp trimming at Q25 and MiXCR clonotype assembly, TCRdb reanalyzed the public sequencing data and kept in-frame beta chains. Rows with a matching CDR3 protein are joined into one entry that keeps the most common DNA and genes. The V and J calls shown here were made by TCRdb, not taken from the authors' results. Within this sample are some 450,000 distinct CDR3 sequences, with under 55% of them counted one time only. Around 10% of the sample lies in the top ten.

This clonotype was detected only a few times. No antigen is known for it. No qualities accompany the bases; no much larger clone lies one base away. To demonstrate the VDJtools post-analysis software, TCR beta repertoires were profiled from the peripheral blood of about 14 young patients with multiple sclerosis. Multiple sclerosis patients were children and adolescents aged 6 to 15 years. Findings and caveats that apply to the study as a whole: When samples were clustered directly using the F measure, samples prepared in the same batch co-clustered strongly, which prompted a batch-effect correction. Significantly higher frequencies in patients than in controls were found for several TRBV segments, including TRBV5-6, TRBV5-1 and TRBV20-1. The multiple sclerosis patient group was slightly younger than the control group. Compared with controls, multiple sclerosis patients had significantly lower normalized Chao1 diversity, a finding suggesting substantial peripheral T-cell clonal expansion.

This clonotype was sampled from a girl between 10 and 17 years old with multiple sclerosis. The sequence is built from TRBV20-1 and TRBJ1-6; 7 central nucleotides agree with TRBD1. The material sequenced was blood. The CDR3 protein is CSFSPTGVNSPLHF. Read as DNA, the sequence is TGCAGTTTTTCCCCCACAGGGGTCAATTCACCCCTCCACTTT.